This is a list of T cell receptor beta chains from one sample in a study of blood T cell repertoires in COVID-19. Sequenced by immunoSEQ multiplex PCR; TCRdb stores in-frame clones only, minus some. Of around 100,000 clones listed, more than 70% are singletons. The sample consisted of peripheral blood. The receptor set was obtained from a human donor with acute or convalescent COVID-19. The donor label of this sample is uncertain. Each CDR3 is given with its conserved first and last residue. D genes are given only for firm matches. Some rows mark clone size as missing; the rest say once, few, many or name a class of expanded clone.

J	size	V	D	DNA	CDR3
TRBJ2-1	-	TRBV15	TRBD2	TGTGCCACCAGCAGGGACGATGCGCGGGGGGCCGTTGAGCAGTTCTTC	CATSRDDARGAVEQFF
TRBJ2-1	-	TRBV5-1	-	TGCGCCAGCCACTCAGGACTCTCCTACAATGAGCAGTTCTTC	CASHSGLSYNEQFF
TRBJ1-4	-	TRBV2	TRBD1	TGTGCCAGCAGTCAGGGGGCGTTTAATGAAAAACTGTTTTTT	CASSQGAFNEKLFF
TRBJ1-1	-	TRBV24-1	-	TGTGCCACCAGAGATGACTTGAACACTGAAGCTTTCTTT	CATRDDLNTEAFF
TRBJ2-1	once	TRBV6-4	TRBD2	TGTGCCAGCAGTGCTGATTGGGCTAGCGGCCAAAATGAGCAGTTCTTC	CASSADWASGQNEQFF
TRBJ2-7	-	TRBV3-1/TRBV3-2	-	TGTGCCAGCAGCCAAGCTCCACAAGAGCAGTACTTC	CASSQAPQEQYF
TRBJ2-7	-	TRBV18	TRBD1	TGTGCCAGCTCACCAGGGACAGGGGTCGACGAGCAGTACTTC	CASSPGTGVDEQYF
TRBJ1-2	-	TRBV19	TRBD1	TGTGCCAGTAGTATAGCCCAGACAGGGGGCGCTTATGGCTACACCTTC	CASSIAQTGGAYGYTF
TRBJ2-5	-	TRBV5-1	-	TGCGCCAGCAGCTGGCCGGGACAACAAGGGACCCAGTACTTC	CASSWPGQQGTQYF
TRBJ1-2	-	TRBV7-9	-	TGTGCCAGCAGCTTACTGGGTGCGGAATCTGGCTACACCTTC	CASSLLGAESGYTF
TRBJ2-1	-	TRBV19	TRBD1	TGTGCCAGTAGCCCCGGGGCAGGGGGCGGGAATGAGCAGTTCTTC	CASSPGAGGGNEQFF
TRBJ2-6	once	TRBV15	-	TGTGCCACCAGCAGAGACCGCTCTGGGGCCAACGTCCTGACTTTC	CATSRDRSGANVLTF
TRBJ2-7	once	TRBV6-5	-	TGTGCCAGCAGGGGGCCTTACGAGCAGTACTTC	CASRGPYEQYF
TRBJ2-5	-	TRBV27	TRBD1	TGTGCCAGCAGTCGACAGGGAGAGCGGCCAGAGACCCAGTACTTC	CASSRQGERPETQYF
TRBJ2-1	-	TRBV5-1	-	TGCGCCAGCAGCTTGGTCGGTGGGGGGGCCAGGAATGAGCAGTTCTTC	CASSLVGGGARNEQFF
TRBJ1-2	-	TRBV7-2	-	TGTGCCAGCAGCTTAGGTGTCCTTGAAGGGGGAAGTTATGGCTACACCTTC	CASSLGVLEGGSYGYTF
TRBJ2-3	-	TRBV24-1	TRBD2	TGTGCCACCAGTGATGGGTTGGGGACTAGCGGGGGATTCACAGATACGCAGTATTTT	CATSDGLGTSGGFTDTQYF
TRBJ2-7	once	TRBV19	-	TGTGCCAGTAGTATGGCCCGGCGGGGGCCTCCATACGAGCAGTACTTC	CASSMARRGPPYEQYF
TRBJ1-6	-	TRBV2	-	TGTGCCAGCAGTGCGGGAGGGAATCGGAATTCACCCCTCCACTTT	CASSAGGNRNSPLHF
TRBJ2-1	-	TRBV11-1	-	TGTGCCAGCAGCTTTTCGGGTAGCTCCTACAATGAGCAGTTCTTC	CASSFSGSSYNEQFF
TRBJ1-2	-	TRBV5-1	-	TGCGCCAGCAGCTTGGATAACAGGAACTATGGCTACACCTTC	CASSLDNRNYGYTF
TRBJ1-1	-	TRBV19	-	TGTGCCAGTAGTCTGTCAGGGGCCACTGAAGCTTTCTTT	CASSLSGATEAFF
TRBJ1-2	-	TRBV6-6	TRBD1	TGTGCCAGCATCCCAGGGGGTGGTGGCTACACCTTC	CASIPGGGGYTF
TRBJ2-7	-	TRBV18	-	TGTGCCAGCTCAGCAGGGGCTGACGAGCAGTACTTC	CASSAGADEQYF
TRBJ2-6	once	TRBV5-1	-	TGCGCCAGCAGCTTGGAAGGTCGGGGCTCTGGGGCCAACGTCCTGACTTTC	CASSLEGRGSGANVLTF
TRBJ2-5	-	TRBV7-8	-	TGTGCCAGCAGCTCTACTTCAGGGTGGGCAGAGACCCAGTACTTC	CASSSTSGWAETQYF